Below, 21 T cell receptor beta chains from the same sample are listed, as sequenced in a study of human T cells and chemical hapten exposure. TCRdb recomputed calls from the RACE reads with MiXCR, one row per CDR3 protein. The data show tens of thousands of distinct CDR3 sequences, about 3.7% seen once. Time point reported: healthy volunteer bleed at 6 weeks. Extraction yielded total RNA from whole blood (unfractionated). Sequenced input: whole blood. These receptor sequences come from a human donor in good health. Some clones in this sample may be carry-over from other donors' samples.

This clonotype was seen a few times. This chain links TRBV3-1 with TRBJ1-6; TRBD1 matches 9 bases. This CDR3 spans 15 amino acids. After removal of 1 base from V and 5 bases from J, the junction contained 0 bases not matched to a gene. Germline loops: CDR1 LGHDT, CDR2 YNNKEL (reference sequence). The CDR3 DNA sequence: TGTGCCAGCAGCCAAGGGGACAGGGATAATTCACCCCTCCACTTT. Translated: CASSQGDRDNSPLHF. Looking up the rest from reference TRBV3-1 and TRBJ1-6 gives the full variable domain: DTAVSQTPKYLVTQMGNDKSIKCEQNLGHDTMYWYKQDSKKFLKIMFSYNNKELIINETVPNRFSPKSPDKAHLNLHINSLELGDSAVYFCASSQGDRDNSPLHFGNGTRLTVT.

In its sample, this clonotype was seen many times. The chain links TRBV7-6 to TRBJ2-4, with 8 nucleotides matching TRBD1. J gave up 7 bases and V 8 bases, and 13 bases lay outside the gene matches. Germline assignment: CDR1 SGHVS and CDR2 FNYEAQ. This CDR3 has 15 amino acids. The CDR3 sequence is CASAPSQGAGNIQYF. CDR3 bases: TGTGCCAGCGCCCCATCCCAGGGGGCGGGTAACATTCAGTACTTC.

This clonotype was observed many times. The chain uses TRBV28 and TRBJ2-7; TRBD1 matches at 9 bases. J gave up 4 bases and V 10 bases, and 11 bases lay outside the gene matches. The germline V gene has CDR1 MDHEN and CDR2 SYDVKM. CDR3 length equals 14 residues. Here the CDR3 reads CATGLVDRGYEQYF. CDR3 DNA: TGTGCCACCGGATTGGTGGACAGGGGTTACGAGCAGTACTTC. Full variable domain (missing parts from reference TRBV28 and TRBJ2-7): DVKVTQSSRYLVKRTGEKVFLECVQDMDHENMFWYRQDPGLGLRLIYFSYDVKMKEKGDIPEGYSVSREKKERFSLILESASTNQTSMYLCATGLVDRGYEQYFGPGTRLTVT.

This clonotype qualifies as medium-sized. The chain couples TRBV5-1 to TRBJ2-7; D not certain. V gave up 4 bases and J gave up 12 bases, with 8 bases separating them. The CDR3 consists of 9 residues. Germline lookup yields CDR1 SGHRS and CDR2 YFSETQ. The chain's CDR3 is CASSPSMYF. The CDR3 nucleotides read TGCGCCAGCAGCCCCAGCATGTACTTC.

This clonotype was detected a few times. V is TRBV5-1 and J is TRBJ1-1; D possibly corresponds to TRBD1 (6 bases). Germline loops: CDR1 SGHRS, CDR2 YFSETQ. CDR3 size: 15 residues. Trimming stripped 4 bases from V and 0 bases from J, with 13 bases between. CDR3 residues: CASSPWGGLNTEAFF. The CDR3 DNA sequence: TGCGCCAGCAGCCCCTGGGGGGGGCTGAACACTGAAGCTTTCTTT.

In this sample, this clonotype turned up many times. The chain is built from TRBV20-1 and TRBJ2-7; TRBD2 is a possible D gene (5 bases). The V end lost 2 bases, the J end lost 3 bases, and 5 bases lay between the germline ends. The CDR3 extends over 11 amino acids. Germline V CDR1 and CDR2: DFQATT, SNEGSKA (reference sequence). CDR3 DNA: TGCAGTGCTAGACGGGACTACGAGCAGTACTTC. It specifies CSARRDYEQYF.

This clonotype was detected ten times or more. The chain uses TRBV20-1 and TRBJ2-7, with D possibly TRBD1 on 6 matching bases. Trimming took off 2 bases at V and 0 bases at J, with 11 bases between the two ends. The CDR3 consists of 14 residues. The germline V gene encodes CDR1 DFQATT and CDR2 SNEGSKA (reference sequence). The CDR3 spells CSARYRVLSYEQYF. In DNA, the CDR3 is TGCAGTGCTAGATACAGGGTCCTCTCCTACGAGCAGTACTTC.

Ten or more counts support this clonotype. V gene TRBV29-1 combines with J gene TRBJ2-7; D possibly corresponds to TRBD2 (6 bases). V lost 4 bases and J lost 7, with 20 bases in between. The CDR3 is 14 residues long. Germline V gene sequence: CDR1 SQVTM, CDR2 ANQGSEA. The CDR3 DNA reads as TGCAGCGTTGTGTTGACGGGAGTAACTTGGGAGCAGTACTTC. It encodes CSVVLTGVTWEQYF.

This clonotype has at least ten counts. The chain joins TRBV5-6 to TRBJ1-5; TRBD1 matches 7 bases. Germline trimming cut 4 bases from V and 1 base from J; bases unmatched to any gene: 5. Germline CDR1 and CDR2: SGHDT and YYEEEE. This CDR3 contains 15 residues. Here the CDR3 DNA reads TGTGCCAGCAGCACCCGGACAGGCAGCAATCAGCCCCAGCATTTT. Encoded protein: CASSTRTGSNQPQHF.

This clonotype appeared a few times. This chain links TRBV6-1 with TRBJ1-2; D might be TRBD1 (5 bases). Germline V gives CDR1 MNHNS, CDR2 SASEGT. The V and J ends lost 6 bases and 1 base respectively, with 18 bases between them. There are 16 residues in the CDR3. The CDR3 bases are TGTGCCAGCAGGTTGGAGTGGAGGGGCAATAACTATGGCTACACCTTC. Its protein product is CASRLEWRGNNYGYTF.

The V call is TRBV7-8, the J call TRBJ2-5, with 7 nucleotides matching TRBD1. The V gene's germline CDR1 is SGHVS and CDR2 FQNEAQ. The junction had 11 bases not matched to a gene; V was cut back by 5 bases and J by 5 bases. This CDR3 is built from 15 residues. CDR3 nucleotide sequence: TGTGCCAGCAGCCCGGCACAGGGGTTTTACGAGACCCAGTACTTC. Translating gives CASSPAQGFYETQYF.

There are many counts of this clonotype. The chain carries TRBV29-1 and TRBJ2-1; 9 bases are a match to TRBD2. V lost 7 bases and J lost 4; bases outside the gene matches: 8. Germline loops: CDR1 SQVTM, CDR2 ANQGSEA. There are 14 residues in the CDR3. The CDR3 nucleotides read TGCAGCGCAGACCTAGCGGGATATTACAATGAGCAGTTCTTC. Translation: CSADLAGYYNEQFF.

This clonotype was seen ten or more times. The chain uses TRBV10-2 and TRBJ2-3; 14 bases are shared with TRBD2. V shed 6 bases, J shed 5 bases, and the junction held 4 bases outside the gene matches. In germline, CDR1 is WSHSY, CDR2 SAAADI. This CDR3 region has 15 residues. The CDR3 DNA reads TGCGCCAGCAGAGGACTAGCGGGAGGAGGAGATACGCAGTATTTT. Protein sequence: CASRGLAGGGDTQYF.

There are many counts of this clonotype. The V call is TRBV30, the J call TRBJ2-7; D is unclear. Trimming removed 2 bases at V and 6 bases at J, with 14 bases between. CDR1 and CDR2 (germline): GTSNPN, SVGIG (reference sequence). The CDR3 totals 13 residues. The CDR3 sequence is CAWSPHPLGEQYF. The CDR3, as DNA: TGTGCCTGGAGTCCCCACCCCTTAGGCGAGCAGTACTTC.

This clonotype was observed many times. V and J are TRBV7-2 and TRBJ2-7; D is uncertain. This CDR3 has 15 residues. CDR1 and CDR2 from the germline V gene are SGHTA and FQGNSA. The germline V and J ends were trimmed by 3 bases and 6 bases, with 18 bases remaining between them. Written as DNA, the CDR3 is TGTGCCAGCAGCTTCCCGGGCCCACATCCAACCGAGCAGTACTTC. Translation: CASSFPGPHPTEQYF.

This clonotype was observed at least ten times. The chain links TRBV11-2 to TRBJ1-2, with TRBD1 as a possible D gene (5 bases). V gave up 0 bases and J gave up 2 bases, with 13 bases separating them. The CDR3 loop spans 16 amino acids. Germline CDR1 SGHAT, CDR2 FQNNGV. The CDR3 region has the DNA TGTGCCAGCAGCTTAGACCCCCGGGGGAGCAACTATGGCTACACCTTC. Translated: CASSLDPRGSNYGYTF. The full variable domain, with the rest looked up from reference TRBV11-2 and TRBJ1-2, is EAGVAQSPRYKIIEKRQSVAFWCNPISGHATLYWYQQILGQGPKLLIQFQNNGVVDDSQLPKDRFSAERLKGVDSTLKIQPAKLEDSAVYLCASSLDPRGSNYGYTFGSGTRLTVV.

In its sample, this clonotype was seen many times. The CDR3 DNA is TGTGCCACCAGTGATTTGCAAGGCGGGAGTGAGCAGTTCTTC. Translated, it gives CATSDLQGGSEQFF. The genes are TRBV24-1 and TRBJ2-1, with TRBD2 identical over 7 bases. J gave up 9 bases and V 0 bases, and 4 bases lay outside the gene matches. The CDR3 extends over 14 amino acids. Germline-derived CDR1 and CDR2 are KGHDR and SFDVKD.

In this sample, this clonotype turned up many times. This chain uses TRBV7-2 with TRBJ2-3, with TRBD2 matching 9 bases. Germline V gives CDR1 SGHTA, CDR2 FQGNSA. The V gene end was trimmed by 5 bases and the J gene end by 4 bases; junction bases not matched to a gene: 13. CDR3 size: 17 residues. This chain's CDR3 is CASSQGALAGSADTQYF. CDR3 coding DNA: TGTGCCAGCAGCCAAGGGGCTCTAGCGGGAAGCGCAGATACGCAGTATTTT.

This clonotype was counted only a few times. The chain uses TRBV19 and TRBJ2-1; a weak D match, TRBD2 (6 bases). CDR3 length: 13 amino acids. The germline CDR1 and CDR2 sequences are LNHDA and SQIVND (reference sequence). Trimming left V 2 bases short and J 9 bases short, with 11 bases between. The CDR3 loop reads CASSIWEVSEQFF. CDR3 coding DNA: TGTGCCAGTAGTATATGGGAGGTCAGTGAGCAGTTCTTC.

Ten or more counts support this clonotype. The genes are TRBV11-2 and TRBJ2-1; 8 nucleotides agree with TRBD2. J was trimmed by 4 bases and V by 4 bases; bases with no gene match: 12. The CDR3 totals 17 residues. In germline, CDR1 is SGHAT, CDR2 FQNNGV. CDR3 nucleotides: TGTGCCAGCAGCTCTCCCTTGAAGCGGGAGTGGTACAATGAGCAGTTCTTC. It translates to CASSSPLKREWYNEQFF.

The chain has TRBV7-8 and TRBJ2-5, with no clear D. CDR1 is SGHVS, CDR2 FQNEAQ, per germline. This CDR3 is 13 amino acids long. V lost 8 bases, J lost 7 bases, and 17 bases lay in between. The CDR3 region has the DNA TGTGCCAGCGCCTCAGGCGTTGGGGTGACCCAGTACTTC. The encoded protein is CASASGVGVTQYF.